The entry below gives a single T cell receptor (beta chain) sequence along with its context. The CDR3 has 16 amino acids. Germline CDR1 is SEHNR and CDR2 is FQNEAQ (reference sequence). J was trimmed by 5 bases and V by 5 bases; bases with no gene match: 11. These data belong to a study of blood T cell repertoires in COVID-19. The Seattle site enrolled patients during active infection and followed them longitudinally. Per the original methods: Amplification with reference gene primers provided the estimates of nucleated cell counts. Profiled with immunoSEQ multiplex PCR; TCRdb holds only in-frame clones, not every one. V and J calls and clone size follow that table, whereas D and trimming were derived from the DNA. The data show roughly 260,000 clones, about nine tenths seen once.

This chain connects TRBV7-9 to TRBJ2-5, with TRBD1 identical over 10 bases. Sample: peripheral blood. The receptor was derived from a person aged 18 to 35 with COVID-19, enrolled during active disease. In DNA, the CDR3 is TGTGCCAGCAGCAAAGCAGTGACAGGGGGCAGGGAGACCCAGTACTTC. As protein: CASSKAVTGGRETQYF.